Below, one TCR beta chain is given with its context. This specimen belongs to a study of shared clonotypes between healthy human individuals. J was trimmed by 7 bases and V by 3 bases; bases with no gene match: 9. The germline gives CDR1 SGHNT, CDR2 YYREEE (reference sequence). The CDR3 contains 14 residues. Profiled with immunoSEQ multiplex PCR; TCRdb holds only in-frame clones, not every one. This table holds about 2.3 million clones, about nine tenths found once. The gene calls are TRBV5-4 and TRBJ2-7; 8 bases are a match to TRBD1. The sequence derives from a man between 18 and 29 years old in good health. Some clones in this sample may be carry-over from other donors' samples. Material: naive CD4+ T cells from PBMCs. Regarding subset: CD45RA+ positively selected. CDR3 in amino acids: CASSSIDRGVEQYF. In DNA, the CDR3 is TGTGCCAGCAGCTCCATCGACAGGGGTGTGGAGCAGTACTTC. The variable domain in full, with the rest retrieved from reference TRBV5-4 and TRBJ2-7, is ETGVTQSPTHLIKTRGQQVTLRCSSQSGHNTVSWYQQALGQGPQFIFQYYREEENGRGNFPPRFSGLQFPNYSSELNVNALELDDSALYLCASSSIDRGVEQYFGPGTRLTVT.